The clone carrying this TCR beta chain was found many times. Its antigen is undetermined. This record comes from a study of T cell repertoires in cytomegalovirus infection. Background on the study: CMV epitopes, recently identified HLA-C-restricted and well-studied HLA-B-restricted, were used.

Each CDR3 protein gets one entry after TCRdb re-called the reads with MiXCR. Here the sample spans about 830,000 distinct CDR3 sequences, over 25% being singletons. Trimming pared 3 bases from V and 0 bases from J, leaving 12 bases between. This CDR3 is 16 amino acids long. Germline lookup yields CDR1 SGHVS and CDR2 FNYEAQ. Study outcomes and limitations: There were HLA-C-restricted CMV-specific TCR beta clonotypes dominating the ex vivo response.

The receptor's source is a human donor in good health (CMV status not recorded). Some clones in this sample may be carry-over from other donors' samples. The rearrangement joins TRBV7-6 to TRBJ2-1, with D possibly TRBD2 on 6 matching bases. The source material was cultured CD8+ T cells from PBMCs, sampled from culture after CMV antigen stimulation. CDR3 coding DNA: TGTGCCAGCAGCTTTCAGGGAGGAAGCTCCTACAATGAGCAGTTCTTC. Residues: CASSFQGGSSYNEQFF.